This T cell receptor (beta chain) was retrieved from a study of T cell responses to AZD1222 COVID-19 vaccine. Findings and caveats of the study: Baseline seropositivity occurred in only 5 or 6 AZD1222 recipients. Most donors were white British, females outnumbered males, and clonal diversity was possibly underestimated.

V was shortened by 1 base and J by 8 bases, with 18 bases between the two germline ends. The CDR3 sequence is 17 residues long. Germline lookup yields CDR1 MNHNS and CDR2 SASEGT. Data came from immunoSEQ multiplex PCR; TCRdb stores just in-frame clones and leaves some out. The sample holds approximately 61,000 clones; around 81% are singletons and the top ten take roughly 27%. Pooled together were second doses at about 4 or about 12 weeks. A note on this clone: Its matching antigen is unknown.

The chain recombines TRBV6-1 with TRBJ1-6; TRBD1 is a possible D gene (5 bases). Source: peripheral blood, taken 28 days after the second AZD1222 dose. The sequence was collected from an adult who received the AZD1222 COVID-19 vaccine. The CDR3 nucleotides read TGTGCCAGCAGTGAAGGCGGGGGATCGGTTTGGGATTCACCCCTCCACTTT. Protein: CASSEGGGSVWDSPLHF.